This T cell receptor (beta chain) was captured by sequencing in a study of cytomegalovirus exposure and HLA in healthy donors. Study results and limitations: When presence/absence was analysed, sequencing depth was taken to be roughly uniform across donors. Confirmation in vitro established that three CMV-associated chains were specific for CMV antigens.

PCR primers comprised 60 Vbeta and 13 Jbeta primers. Assay used: immunoSEQ multiplex PCR; TCRdb lists only in-frame clones, some missing. This table has roughly 50,000 clones, approximately 81% appearing once. For this clone: Its cognate antigen is unknown.

The TCR was taken from a woman younger than 35 in good health and CMV-seronegative. Sequences were obtained from PBMCs.

The CDR3 region has the DNA TGCAGCGTCCCCGCCAGGGGTGAAAAACTGTTTTTT. Its translation: CSVPARGEKLFF. The chain joins TRBV29-1 to TRBJ1-4; possibly TRBD1 for D (6 bases). CDR1 is SQVTM and CDR2 is ANQGSEA in the germline V gene. V was shortened by 6 bases and J by 7 bases, with 12 bases between the two germline ends. The CDR3 totals 12 residues. Supplemented by reference TRBV29-1 and TRBJ1-4, the full variable domain reads SAVISQKPSRDICQRGTSLTIQCQVDSQVTMMFWYRQQPGQSLTLIATANQGSEATYESGFVIDKFPISRPNLTFSTLTVSNMSPEDSSIYLCSVPARGEKLFFGSGTQLSVL.